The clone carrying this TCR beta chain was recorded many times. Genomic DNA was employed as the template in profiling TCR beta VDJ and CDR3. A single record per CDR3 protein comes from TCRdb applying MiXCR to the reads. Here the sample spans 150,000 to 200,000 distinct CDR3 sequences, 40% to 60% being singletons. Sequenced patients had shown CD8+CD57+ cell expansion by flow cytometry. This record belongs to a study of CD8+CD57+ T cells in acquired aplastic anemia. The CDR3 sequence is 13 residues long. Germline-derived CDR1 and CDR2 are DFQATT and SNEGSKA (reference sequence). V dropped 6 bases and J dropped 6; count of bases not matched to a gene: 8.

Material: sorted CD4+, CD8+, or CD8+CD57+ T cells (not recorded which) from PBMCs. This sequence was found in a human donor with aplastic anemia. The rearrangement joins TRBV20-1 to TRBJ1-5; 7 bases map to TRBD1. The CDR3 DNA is TGCAGTGCCGGGACAGAGAGGCGTCAGCCCCAGCATTTT. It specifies CSAGTERRQPQHF.